The 4 T cell receptor beta chains presented below share a single source sample, sequenced in a study of blood T cell repertoires in COVID-19. Using immunoSEQ multiplex PCR, the repertoire was profiled, and TCRdb retains in-frame clones only, with some absent. Among 200,000 to 250,000 clones, 70% to 90% were seen once, and the ten largest hold roughly 10%. Input material: peripheral blood. The receptors were sampled from a woman between 50 and 59 years old with COVID-19, enrolled during active disease.

The V and J genes are TRBV19 and TRBJ2-5; D is possibly TRBD2 (7 bases). CDR1 LNHDA and CDR2 SQIVND come from the germline V gene (reference sequence). There are 14 residues in the CDR3. V lost 3 bases and J lost 7, with 15 bases in between. This chain's CDR3 is CASSMGRGYRTQYF. CDR3 sequence (DNA): TGTGCCAGTAGTATGGGGAGGGGGTATAGGACCCAGTACTTC.

The V call is TRBV10-3, the J call TRBJ2-3, with unresolved D. This CDR3 region has 12 residues. Germline V gives CDR1 ENHRY, CDR2 SYGVKD. V lost 7 bases and J lost 4, with 9 bases in between. DNA for the CDR3: TGTGCCATCAATTCAGGTTCAGATACGCAGTATTTT. Its protein product is CAINSGSDTQYF.

The chain combines TRBV30 with TRBJ2-7, with 7 positions matching TRBD1. CDR1 and CDR2 (germline): GTSNPN, SVGIG (reference sequence). CDR3 length: 14 amino acids. V shed 0 bases, J shed 5 bases, and the junction held 7 bases outside the gene matches. The CDR3: CAWSVLGGSDEQYF. In DNA form, the CDR3 reads TGTGCCTGGAGTGTACTAGGGGGCAGCGACGAGCAGTACTTC.

The rearrangement uses TRBV4-2 and TRBJ2-1; D not certain. Between the trimmed V and J ends, which lost 4 bases and 6 bases, there was a span of 10 bases. Germline CDR1 LGHNA, CDR2 YNFKEQ. The CDR3 runs 13 residues. CDR3 in amino acids: CASSLSFPNEQFF. CDR3 bases: TGTGCCAGCAGCCTCTCTTTCCCCAATGAGCAGTTCTTC.